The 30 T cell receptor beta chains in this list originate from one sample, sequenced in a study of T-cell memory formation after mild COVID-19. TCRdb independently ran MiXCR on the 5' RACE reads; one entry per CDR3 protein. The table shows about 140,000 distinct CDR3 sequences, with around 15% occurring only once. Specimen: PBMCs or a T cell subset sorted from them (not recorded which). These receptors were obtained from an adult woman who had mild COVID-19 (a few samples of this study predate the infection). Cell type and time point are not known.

CDR3 sequence reads: CASSLGRGHDTEAFF. As DNA, the CDR3 is TGTGCCAGCAGTTTGGGACGGGGTCATGACACTGAAGCTTTCTTT. V is TRBV28 and J is TRBJ1-1, with a weak D call TRBD1 (5 bases). CDR3 length: 15 amino acids. Germline CDR1 reads MDHEN; CDR2 reads SYDVKM. The ends were cut back, 3 bases at V and 3 bases at J, with 14 bases in the middle. The full variable domain, its missing parts supplied by reference TRBV28 and TRBJ1-1, is DVKVTQSSRYLVKRTGEKVFLECVQDMDHENMFWYRQDPGLGLRLIYFSYDVKMKEKGDIPEGYSVSREKKERFSLILESASTNQTSMYLCASSLGRGHDTEAFFGQGTRLTVV.

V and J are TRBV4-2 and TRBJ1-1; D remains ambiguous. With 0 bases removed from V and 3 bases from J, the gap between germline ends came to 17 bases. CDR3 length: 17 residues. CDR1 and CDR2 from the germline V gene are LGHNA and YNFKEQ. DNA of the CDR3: TGTGCCAGCAGCCAAGATAAGTCCCTACGTTGGGACACTGAAGCTTTCTTT. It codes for CASSQDKSLRWDTEAFF.

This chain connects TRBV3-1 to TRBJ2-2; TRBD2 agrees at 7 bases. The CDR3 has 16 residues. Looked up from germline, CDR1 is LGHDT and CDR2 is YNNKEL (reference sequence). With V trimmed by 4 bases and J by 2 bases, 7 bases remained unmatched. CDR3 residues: CASSPLSGANTGELFF. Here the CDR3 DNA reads TGTGCCAGCAGCCCGTTGAGCGGGGCAAACACCGGGGAGCTGTTTTTT.

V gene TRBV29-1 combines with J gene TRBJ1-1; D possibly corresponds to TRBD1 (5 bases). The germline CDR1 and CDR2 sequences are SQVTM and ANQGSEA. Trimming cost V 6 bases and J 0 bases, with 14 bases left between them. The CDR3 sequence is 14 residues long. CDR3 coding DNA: TGCAGCGTCCCAGGGACCGGGTTGAACACTGAAGCTTTCTTT. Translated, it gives CSVPGTGLNTEAFF. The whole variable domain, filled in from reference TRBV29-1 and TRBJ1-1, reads SAVISQKPSRDICQRGTSLTIQCQVDSQVTMMFWYRQQPGQSLTLIATANQGSEATYESGFVIDKFPISRPNLTFSTLTVSNMSPEDSSIYLCSVPGTGLNTEAFFGQGTRLTVV.

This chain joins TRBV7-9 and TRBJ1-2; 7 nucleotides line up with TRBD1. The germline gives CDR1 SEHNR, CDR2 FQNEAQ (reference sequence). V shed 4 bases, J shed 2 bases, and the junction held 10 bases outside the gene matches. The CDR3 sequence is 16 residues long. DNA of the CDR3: TGTGCCAGCAGCTCGGAGTCCGGGACAGACAACTATGGCTACACCTTC. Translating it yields CASSSESGTDNYGYTF.

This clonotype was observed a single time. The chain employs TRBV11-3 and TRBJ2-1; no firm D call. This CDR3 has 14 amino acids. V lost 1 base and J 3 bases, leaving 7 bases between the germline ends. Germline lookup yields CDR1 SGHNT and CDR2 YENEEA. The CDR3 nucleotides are TGTGCCAGCAGCTTAGTTGGTTACTACAATGAGCAGTTCTTC. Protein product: CASSLVGYYNEQFF.

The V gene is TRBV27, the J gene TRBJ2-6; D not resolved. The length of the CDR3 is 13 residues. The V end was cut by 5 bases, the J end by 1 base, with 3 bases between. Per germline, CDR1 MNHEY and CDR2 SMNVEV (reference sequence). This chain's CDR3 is CASSRSGANVLTF. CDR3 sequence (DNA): TGTGCCAGCAGTCGTTCTGGGGCCAACGTCCTGACTTTC.

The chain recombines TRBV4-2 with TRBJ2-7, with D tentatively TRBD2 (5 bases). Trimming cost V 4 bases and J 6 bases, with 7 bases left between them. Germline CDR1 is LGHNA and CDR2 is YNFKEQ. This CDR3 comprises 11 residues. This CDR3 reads CASSRGSEQYF. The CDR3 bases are TGTGCCAGCAGCCGAGGGAGCGAGCAGTACTTC.

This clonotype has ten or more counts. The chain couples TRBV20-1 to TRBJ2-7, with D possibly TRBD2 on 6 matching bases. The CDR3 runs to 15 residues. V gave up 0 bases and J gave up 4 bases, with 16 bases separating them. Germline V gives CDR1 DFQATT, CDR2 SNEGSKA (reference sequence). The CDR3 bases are TGCAGTGCTAGAGATCCGGGCGGGAAGACATACGAGCAGTACTTC. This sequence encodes CSARDPGGKTYEQYF.

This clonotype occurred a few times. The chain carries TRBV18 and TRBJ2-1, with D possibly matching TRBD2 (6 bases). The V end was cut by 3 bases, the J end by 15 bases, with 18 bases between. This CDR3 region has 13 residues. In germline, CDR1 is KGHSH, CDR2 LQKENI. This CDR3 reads CASSPVRGTEVFF. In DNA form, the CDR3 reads TGTGCCAGCTCACCCGTCCGGGGGACTGAGGTGTTCTTC.

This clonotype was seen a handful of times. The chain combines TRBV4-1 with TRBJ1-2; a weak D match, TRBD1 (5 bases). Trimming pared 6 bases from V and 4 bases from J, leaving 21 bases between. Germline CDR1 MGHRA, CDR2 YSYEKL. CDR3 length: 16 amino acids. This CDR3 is CASSSTAIPTLYGYTF. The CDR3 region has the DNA TGCGCCAGCAGTTCGACAGCCATACCCACTCTCTATGGCTACACCTTC.

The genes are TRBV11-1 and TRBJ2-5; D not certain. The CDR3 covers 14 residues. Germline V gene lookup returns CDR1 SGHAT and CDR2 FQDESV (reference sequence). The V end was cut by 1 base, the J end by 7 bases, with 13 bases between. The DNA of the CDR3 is TGTGCCAGCAGCTTAGAGGGCCCCACGGGGACCCAGTACTTC. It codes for CASSLEGPTGTQYF.

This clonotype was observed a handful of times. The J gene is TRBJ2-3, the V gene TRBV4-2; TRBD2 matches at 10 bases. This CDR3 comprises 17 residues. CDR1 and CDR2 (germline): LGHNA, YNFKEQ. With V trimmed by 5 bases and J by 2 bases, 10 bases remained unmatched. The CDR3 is CASSKARSGGHTDTQYF. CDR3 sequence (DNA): TGTGCCAGCAGCAAAGCCCGTAGCGGGGGGCACACAGATACGCAGTATTTT.

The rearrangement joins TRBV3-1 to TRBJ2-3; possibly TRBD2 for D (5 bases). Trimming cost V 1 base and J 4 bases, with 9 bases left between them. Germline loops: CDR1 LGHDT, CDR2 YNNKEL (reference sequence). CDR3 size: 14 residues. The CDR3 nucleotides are TGTGCCAGCAGCCAAGTTACTAGTTCAGATACGCAGTATTTT. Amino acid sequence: CASSQVTSSDTQYF.

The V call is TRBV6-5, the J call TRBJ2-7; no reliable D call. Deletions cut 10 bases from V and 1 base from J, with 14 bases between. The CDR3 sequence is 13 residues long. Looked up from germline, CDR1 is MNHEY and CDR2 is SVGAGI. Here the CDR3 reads CATAAAPSYEQYF. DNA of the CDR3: TGTGCCACCGCGGCGGCCCCGTCCTACGAGCAGTACTTC.

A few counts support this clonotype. The CDR3 nucleotides are TGTGCCAGTACAAAAAGGGGAACCCCAGAAACTCATGAAAAACTGTTTTTT. Translated, it gives CASTKRGTPETHEKLFF. J is TRBJ1-4 and V is TRBV21-1; the table calls TRBD1, which could not be checked here. TRBV21-1 is given as a pseudogene. This CDR3 comprises 17 residues.

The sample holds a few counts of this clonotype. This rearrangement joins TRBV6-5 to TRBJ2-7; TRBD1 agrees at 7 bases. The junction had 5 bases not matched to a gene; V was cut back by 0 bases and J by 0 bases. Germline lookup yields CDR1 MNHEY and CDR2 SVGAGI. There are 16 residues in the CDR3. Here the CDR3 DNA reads TGTGCCAGCAGTTACTCCGCAGGGGGATTCTCCTACGAGCAGTACTTC. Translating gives CASSYSAGGFSYEQYF.

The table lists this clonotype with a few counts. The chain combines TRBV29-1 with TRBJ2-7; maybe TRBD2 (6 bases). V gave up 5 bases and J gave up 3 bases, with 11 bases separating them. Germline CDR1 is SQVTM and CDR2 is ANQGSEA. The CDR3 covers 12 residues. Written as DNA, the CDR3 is TGCAGCGTTTCCCCGGGAGACTACGAGCAGTACTTC. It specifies CSVSPGDYEQYF.

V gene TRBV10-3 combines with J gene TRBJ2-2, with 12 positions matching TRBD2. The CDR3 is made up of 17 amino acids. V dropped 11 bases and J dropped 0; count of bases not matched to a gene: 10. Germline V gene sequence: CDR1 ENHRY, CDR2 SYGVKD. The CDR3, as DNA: TGTGCCTCCGGACTAGCGGGAAACCCTTCGAACACCGGGGAGCTGTTTTTT. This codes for CASGLAGNPSNTGELFF.

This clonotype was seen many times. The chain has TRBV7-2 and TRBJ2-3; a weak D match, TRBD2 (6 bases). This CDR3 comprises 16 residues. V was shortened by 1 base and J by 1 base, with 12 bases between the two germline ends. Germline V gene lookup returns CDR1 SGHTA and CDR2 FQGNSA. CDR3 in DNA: TGTGCCAGCAGCTTAGACATGCGGGACGGCACAGATACGCAGTATTTT. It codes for CASSLDMRDGTDTQYF.

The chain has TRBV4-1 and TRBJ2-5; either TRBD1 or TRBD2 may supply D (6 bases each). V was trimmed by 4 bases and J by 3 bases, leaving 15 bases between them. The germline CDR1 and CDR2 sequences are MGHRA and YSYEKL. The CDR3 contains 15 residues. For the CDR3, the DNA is TGCGCCAGCAGCCGTCTGACGGAGGGGGAAGAGACCCAGTACTTC. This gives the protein CASSRLTEGEETQYF.

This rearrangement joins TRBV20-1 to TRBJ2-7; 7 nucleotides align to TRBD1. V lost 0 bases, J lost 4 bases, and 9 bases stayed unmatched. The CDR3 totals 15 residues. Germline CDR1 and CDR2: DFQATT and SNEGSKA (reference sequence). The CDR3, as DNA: TGCAGTGCTAGAGATCGTCTTGGACAGGTATACGAGCAGTACTTC. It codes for CSARDRLGQVYEQYF.

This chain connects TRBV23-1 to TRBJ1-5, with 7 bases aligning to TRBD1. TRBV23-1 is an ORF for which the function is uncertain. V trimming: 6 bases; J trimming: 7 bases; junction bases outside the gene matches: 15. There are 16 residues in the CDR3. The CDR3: CASRVDTSCRGQPQHF. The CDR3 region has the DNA TGCGCCAGCAGGGTCGACACATCGTGCAGGGGGCAGCCCCAGCATTTT.

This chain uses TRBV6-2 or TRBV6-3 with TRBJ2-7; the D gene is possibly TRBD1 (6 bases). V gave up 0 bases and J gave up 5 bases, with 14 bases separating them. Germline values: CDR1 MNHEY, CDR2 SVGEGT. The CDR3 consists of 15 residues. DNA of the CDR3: TGTGCCAGCAGTTACTCAGCCCAGGGGTCAGACGAGCAGTACTTC. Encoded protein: CASSYSAQGSDEQYF.

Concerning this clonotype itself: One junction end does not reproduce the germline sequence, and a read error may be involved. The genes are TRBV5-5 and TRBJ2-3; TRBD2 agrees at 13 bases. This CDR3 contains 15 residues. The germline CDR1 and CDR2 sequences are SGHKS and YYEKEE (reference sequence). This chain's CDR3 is CAISWTSGSTDTQYF. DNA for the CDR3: TGTGCCATCAGCTGGACTAGCGGGAGTACAGATACGCAGTATTTT.

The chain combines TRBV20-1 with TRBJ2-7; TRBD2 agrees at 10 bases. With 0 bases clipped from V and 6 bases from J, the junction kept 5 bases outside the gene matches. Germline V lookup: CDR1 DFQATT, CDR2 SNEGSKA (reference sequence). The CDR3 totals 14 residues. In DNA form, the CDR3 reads TGCAGTGCTAGAGATCCAGCGGGGGGGGTCGAGCAGTACTTC. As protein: CSARDPAGGVEQYF.

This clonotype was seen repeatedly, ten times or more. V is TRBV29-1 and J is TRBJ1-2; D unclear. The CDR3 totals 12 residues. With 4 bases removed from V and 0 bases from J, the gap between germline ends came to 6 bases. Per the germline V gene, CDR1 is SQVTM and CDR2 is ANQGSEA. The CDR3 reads CSVVEANYGYTF. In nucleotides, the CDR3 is TGCAGCGTTGTGGAAGCTAACTATGGCTACACCTTC.

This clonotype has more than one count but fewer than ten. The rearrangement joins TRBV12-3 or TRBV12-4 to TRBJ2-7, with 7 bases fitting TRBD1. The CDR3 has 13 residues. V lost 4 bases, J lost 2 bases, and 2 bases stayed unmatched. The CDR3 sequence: CASSWGTAYEQYF. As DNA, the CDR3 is TGTGCCAGCAGTTGGGGGACAGCCTACGAGCAGTACTTC.

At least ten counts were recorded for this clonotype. The CDR3 here is CASSYSSTSYEQYF. As DNA, the CDR3 is TGTGCCAGCAGTTACTCGTCAACCTCCTACGAGCAGTACTTC. V is TRBV6-2 or TRBV6-3 and J is TRBJ2-7; D uncertain. Trimming removed 0 bases at V and 0 bases at J, with 6 bases between. Germline lookup yields CDR1 MNHEY and CDR2 SVGEGT. This CDR3 is 14 amino acids long.

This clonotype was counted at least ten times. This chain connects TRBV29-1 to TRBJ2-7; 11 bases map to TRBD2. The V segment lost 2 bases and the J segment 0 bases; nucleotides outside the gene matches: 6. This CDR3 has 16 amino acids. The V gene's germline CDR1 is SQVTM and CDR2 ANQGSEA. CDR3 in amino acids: CSVERGTSGTSYEQYF. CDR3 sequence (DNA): TGCAGCGTTGAACGTGGGACTAGCGGAACCTCCTACGAGCAGTACTTC.